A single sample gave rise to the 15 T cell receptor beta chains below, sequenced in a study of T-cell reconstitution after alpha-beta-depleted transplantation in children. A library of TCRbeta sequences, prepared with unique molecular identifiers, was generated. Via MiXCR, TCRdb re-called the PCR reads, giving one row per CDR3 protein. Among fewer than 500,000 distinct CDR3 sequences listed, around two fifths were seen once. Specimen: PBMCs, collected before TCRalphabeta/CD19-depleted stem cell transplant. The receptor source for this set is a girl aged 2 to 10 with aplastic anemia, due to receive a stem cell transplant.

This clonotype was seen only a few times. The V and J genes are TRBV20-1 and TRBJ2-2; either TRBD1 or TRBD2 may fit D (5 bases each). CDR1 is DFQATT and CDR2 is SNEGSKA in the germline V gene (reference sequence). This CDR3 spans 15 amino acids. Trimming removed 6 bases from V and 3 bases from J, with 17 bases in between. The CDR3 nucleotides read TGCAGTGCCCAAGTGGCAGGGAGATACACCGGGGAGCTGTTTTTT. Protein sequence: CSAQVAGRYTGELFF.

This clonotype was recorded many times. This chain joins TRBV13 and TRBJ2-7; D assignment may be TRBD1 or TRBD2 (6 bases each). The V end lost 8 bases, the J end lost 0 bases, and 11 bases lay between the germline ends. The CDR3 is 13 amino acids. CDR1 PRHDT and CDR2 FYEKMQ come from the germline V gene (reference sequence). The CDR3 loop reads CASSGAGSYEQYF. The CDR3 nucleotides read TGTGCCAGCTCGGGGGCGGGCTCCTACGAGCAGTACTTC.

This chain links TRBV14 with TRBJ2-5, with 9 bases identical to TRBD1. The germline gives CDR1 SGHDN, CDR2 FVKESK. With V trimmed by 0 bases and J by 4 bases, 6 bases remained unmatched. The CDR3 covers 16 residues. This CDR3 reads CASSQDRYRGRETQYF. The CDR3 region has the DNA TGTGCCAGCAGCCAAGATCGGTACAGGGGGCGAGAGACCCAGTACTTC.

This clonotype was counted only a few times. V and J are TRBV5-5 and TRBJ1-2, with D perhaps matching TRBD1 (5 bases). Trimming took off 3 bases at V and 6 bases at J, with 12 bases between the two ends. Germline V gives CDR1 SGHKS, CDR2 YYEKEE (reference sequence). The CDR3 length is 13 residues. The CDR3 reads CASSWSRGDGYTF. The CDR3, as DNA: TGTGCCAGCAGCTGGAGTCGGGGGGATGGCTACACCTTC.

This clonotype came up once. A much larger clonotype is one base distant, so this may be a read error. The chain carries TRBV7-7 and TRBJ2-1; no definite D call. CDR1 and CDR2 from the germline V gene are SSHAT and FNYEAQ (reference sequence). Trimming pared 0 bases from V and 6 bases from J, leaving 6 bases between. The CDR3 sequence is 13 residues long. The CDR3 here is CASSLAGFNEQFF. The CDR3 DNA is TGTGCCAGCAGCTTAGCAGGGTTCAATGAGCAGTTCTTC.

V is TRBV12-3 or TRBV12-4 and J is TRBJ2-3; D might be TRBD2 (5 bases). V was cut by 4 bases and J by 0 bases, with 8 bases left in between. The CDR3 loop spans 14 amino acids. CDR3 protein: CASSYRTSTDTQYF. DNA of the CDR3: TGTGCCAGCAGTTATAGGACTAGCACAGATACGCAGTATTTT.

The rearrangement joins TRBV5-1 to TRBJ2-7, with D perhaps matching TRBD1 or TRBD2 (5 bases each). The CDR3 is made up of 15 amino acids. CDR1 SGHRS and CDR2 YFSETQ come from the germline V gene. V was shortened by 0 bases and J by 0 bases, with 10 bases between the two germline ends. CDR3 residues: CASSLASGLSYEQYF. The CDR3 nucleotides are TGCGCCAGCAGCTTGGCCTCGGGGCTCTCCTACGAGCAGTACTTC.

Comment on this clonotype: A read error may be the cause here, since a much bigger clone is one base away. The CDR3 nucleotides are TGTGCCAGCAGACAGCCCCAGAACACCGGGGAGCTGTTTTTT. Its protein product is CASRQPQNTGELFF. The chain is built from TRBV6-1 and TRBJ2-2; D gene ambiguous. The CDR3 covers 14 residues. Germline V CDR1 and CDR2: MNHNS, SASEGT. The ends were cut back, 6 bases at V and 1 base at J, with 9 bases in the middle.

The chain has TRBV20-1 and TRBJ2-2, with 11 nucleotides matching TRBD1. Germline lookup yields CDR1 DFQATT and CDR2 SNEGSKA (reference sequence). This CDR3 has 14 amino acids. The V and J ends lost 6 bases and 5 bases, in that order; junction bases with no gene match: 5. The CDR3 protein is CSATDRGRTGELFF. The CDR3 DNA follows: TGCAGTGCAACGGACAGGGGGCGGACCGGGGAGCTGTTTTTT.

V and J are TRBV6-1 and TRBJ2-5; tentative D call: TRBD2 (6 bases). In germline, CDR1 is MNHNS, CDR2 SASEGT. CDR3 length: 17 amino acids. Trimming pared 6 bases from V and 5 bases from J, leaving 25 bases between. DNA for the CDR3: TGTGCCAGCAGCCTTTTTAAAGTAGCGTCCGGGGGTGAGACCCAGTACTTC. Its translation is CASSLFKVASGGETQYF.

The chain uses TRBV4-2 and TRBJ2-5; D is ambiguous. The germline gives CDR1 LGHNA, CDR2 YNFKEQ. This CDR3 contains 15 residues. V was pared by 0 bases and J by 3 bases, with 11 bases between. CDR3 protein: CASSQEAFYKETQYF. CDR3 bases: TGTGCCAGCAGCCAAGAGGCCTTTTACAAAGAGACCCAGTACTTC.

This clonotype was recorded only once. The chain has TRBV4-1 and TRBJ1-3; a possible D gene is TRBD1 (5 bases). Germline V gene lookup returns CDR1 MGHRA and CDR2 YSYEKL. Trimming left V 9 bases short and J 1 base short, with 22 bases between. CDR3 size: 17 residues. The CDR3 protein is CASNRGEAVLSGNTIYF. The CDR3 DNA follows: TGCGCCAGTAATCGGGGCGAGGCGGTCTTGTCTGGAAACACCATATATTTT.

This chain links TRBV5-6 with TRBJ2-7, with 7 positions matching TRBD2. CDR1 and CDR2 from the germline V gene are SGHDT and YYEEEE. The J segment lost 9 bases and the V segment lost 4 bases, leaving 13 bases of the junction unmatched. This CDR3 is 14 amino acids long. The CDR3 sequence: CASSLERGTTRQYF. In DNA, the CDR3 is TGTGCCAGCAGCCTGGAGCGGGGAACTACGAGGCAGTACTTC.

In DNA form, the CDR3 reads TGTGCCAGCAGAAGGACAGGGGGTGAGGCAGATACGCAGTATTTT. It translates to CASRRTGGEADTQYF. The chain has TRBV12-3 or TRBV12-4 and TRBJ2-3; TRBD1 matches 10 bases. V lost 6 bases to trimming and J lost 4 bases; unmatched junction nucleotides: 7. This CDR3 has 15 amino acids.

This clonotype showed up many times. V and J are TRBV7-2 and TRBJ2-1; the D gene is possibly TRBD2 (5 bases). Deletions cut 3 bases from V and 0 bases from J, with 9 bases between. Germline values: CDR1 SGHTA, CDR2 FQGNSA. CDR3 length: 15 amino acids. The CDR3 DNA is TGTGCCAGCAGCTTTCGGGGAAGCTCCTACAATGAGCAGTTCTTC. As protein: CASSFRGSSYNEQFF.